This T cell receptor (beta chain) emerged from a study of Ad26.COV2.S vaccination and SARS-CoV-2 variants. The CDR3 covers 12 residues. V gave up 0 bases and J gave up 7 bases, with 6 bases separating them. Germline values: CDR1 MNHEY, CDR2 SVGAGI. Treatment described: 15 to 20 received Ad26.COV2.S at low or high dose, single or two shots; several received placebo; per-sample allocation not given. Following the first vaccine or placebo injection, samples were taken on day 63. Assay: immunoSEQ multiplex PCR; the TCRdb copy retains only in-frame clones and omits some. The profile shows roughly 380,000 clones, around 90% of them singletons.

The source was peripheral blood, collected in a trial of Ad26.COV2.S vaccine versus placebo. V gene TRBV6-5 combines with J gene TRBJ1-2, with D hard to call. This receptor was obtained from a person between 18 and 59 years old who received the Ad26.COV2.S COVID-19 vaccine or a placebo. CDR3 sequence: CASSYSRVGYTF. In nucleotides, the CDR3 is TGTGCCAGCAGTTACTCAAGGGTTGGCTACACCTTC.